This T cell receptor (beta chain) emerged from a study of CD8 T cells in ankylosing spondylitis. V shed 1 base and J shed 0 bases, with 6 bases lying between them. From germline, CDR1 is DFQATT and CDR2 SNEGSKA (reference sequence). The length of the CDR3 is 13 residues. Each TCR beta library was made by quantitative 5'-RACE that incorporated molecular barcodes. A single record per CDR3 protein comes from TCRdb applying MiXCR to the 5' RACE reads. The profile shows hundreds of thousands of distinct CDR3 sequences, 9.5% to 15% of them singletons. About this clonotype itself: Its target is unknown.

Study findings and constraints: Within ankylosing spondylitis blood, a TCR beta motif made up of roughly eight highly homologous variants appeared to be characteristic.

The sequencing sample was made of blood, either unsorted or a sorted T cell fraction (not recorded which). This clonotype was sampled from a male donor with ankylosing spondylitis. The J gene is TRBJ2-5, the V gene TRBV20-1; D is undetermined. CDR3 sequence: CSARGQYQETQYF. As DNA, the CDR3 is TGCAGTGCTAGAGGACAATACCAAGAGACCCAGTACTTC.